This T cell receptor beta chain was profiled in a study of beta chain features in type 1 diabetes. Regarding the study as a whole: Cells that show high TCR expression could be over-represented by cDNA sequencing. With patients and controls alike, PCR might favor shorter templates to an equal degree.

Concerning this clone itself: No antigen is known for it.

Investigators reverse transcribed all isolated RNA, so they sequenced expressed TCRB transcripts. Libraries were prepared by immunoSEQ multiplex PCR; TCRdb keeps only in-frame clonotypes and omits some of them. This repertoire shows fewer than 25,000 clones, roughly three quarters found once; its top ten account for approximately 2.3%. The V segment lost 1 base and the J segment 10 bases; nucleotides outside the gene matches: 9. This CDR3 region has 14 residues. Germline CDR1 reads MNHEY; CDR2 reads SVGAGI. The chain links TRBV6-5 to TRBJ1-1, with 7 bases that match TRBD1. Sequencing was performed on Tregs from blood. The sequence was collected from a woman in her thirties or forties in good health. Written as DNA, the CDR3 is TGTGCCAGCAGTTACTGGTTTGAGGGGGCGCGAGCTTTCTTT. Translating it yields CASSYWFEGARAFF.